This TCR beta chain was captured in a study of T cells in Graves' hyperthyroidism and ophthalmopathy. General study points: Most thyroid clonotypes that were expanded above 0.001 also turned up in blood.

Amplification yielded TCR beta CDR3 regions, with RNA transcripts as the source. HTBI primers were used for first-round RT-PCR of the TCR CDR3. TCRdb re-derived calls from the multiplex PCR reads in MiXCR, one entry per CDR3 protein. The sample shows around 250,000 distinct CDR3 sequences, roughly 15% of them seen only once. Diagnosing involved the use of clinical symptoms, serum thyroxine and TRAb, thyroid ultrasound and orbital computed tomography. Out of over 7.5 ml of fresh peripheral blood came the PBMCs. This clonotype occurred many times. Its matching antigen is unknown. CDR1 is MNHEY and CDR2 is SVGAGI in the germline V gene. CDR3 length equals 14 residues. V was shortened by 0 bases and J by 6 bases, with 11 bases between the two germline ends.

Sequencing was performed on blood. The V call is TRBV6-5, the J call TRBJ1-2; D gene unclear. This clonotype originated in a woman under 30 with Graves' ophthalmopathy. The CDR3 bases are TGTGCCAGCAGTTACTCGACGGGGAGGGATGGCTACACCTTC. Encoded protein: CASSYSTGRDGYTF.